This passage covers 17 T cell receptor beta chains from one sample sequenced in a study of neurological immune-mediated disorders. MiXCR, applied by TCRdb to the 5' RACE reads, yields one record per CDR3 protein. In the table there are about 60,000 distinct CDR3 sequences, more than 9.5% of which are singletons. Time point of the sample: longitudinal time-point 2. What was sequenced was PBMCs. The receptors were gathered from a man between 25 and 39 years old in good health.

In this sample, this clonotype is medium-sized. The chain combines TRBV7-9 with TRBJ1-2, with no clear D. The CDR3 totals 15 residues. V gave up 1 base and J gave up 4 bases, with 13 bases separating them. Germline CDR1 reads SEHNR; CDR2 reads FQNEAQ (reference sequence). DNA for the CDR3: TGTGCCAGCAGCTTAGTCGCCAGGAATCCCTATGGCTACACCTTC. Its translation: CASSLVARNPYGYTF.

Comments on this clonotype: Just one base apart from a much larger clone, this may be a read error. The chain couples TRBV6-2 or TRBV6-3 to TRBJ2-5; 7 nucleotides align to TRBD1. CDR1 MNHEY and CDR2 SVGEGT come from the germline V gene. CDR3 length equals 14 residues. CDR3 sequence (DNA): TGTGCCATCAGTTACTCGGGACAGCGAGAGACCCAGTACTTC. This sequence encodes CAISYSGQRETQYF.

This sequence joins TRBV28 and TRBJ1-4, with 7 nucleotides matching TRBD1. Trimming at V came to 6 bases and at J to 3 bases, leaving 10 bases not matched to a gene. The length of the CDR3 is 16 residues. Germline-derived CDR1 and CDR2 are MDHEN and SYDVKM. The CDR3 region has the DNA TGTGCCAGCAGAGAACCCACAGGGGTGGCTAATGAAAAACTGTTTTTT. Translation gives CASREPTGVANEKLFF. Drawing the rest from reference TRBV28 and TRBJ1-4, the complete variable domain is DVKVTQSSRYLVKRTGEKVFLECVQDMDHENMFWYRQDPGLGLRLIYFSYDVKMKEKGDIPEGYSVSREKKERFSLILESASTNQTSMYLCASREPTGVANEKLFFGSGTQLSVL.

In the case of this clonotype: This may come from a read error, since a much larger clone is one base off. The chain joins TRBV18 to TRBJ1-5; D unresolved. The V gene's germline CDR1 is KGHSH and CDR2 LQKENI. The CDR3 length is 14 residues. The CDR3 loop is CASSPNLSDQPRHF. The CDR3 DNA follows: TGTGCCAGCTCACCAAATTTATCCGATCAGCCCCGGCATTTT.

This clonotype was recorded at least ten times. The CDR3 region has the DNA TGCGCCAGCAGCCAAGGGACCCTCGGGGGTTACGAGCAGTACTTC. Translation gives CASSQGTLGGYEQYF. The J gene is TRBJ2-7, the V gene TRBV4-1; the D gene is possibly TRBD2 (6 bases). The ends were cut back, 1 base at V and 4 bases at J, with 14 bases in the middle. From germline, CDR1 is MGHRA and CDR2 YSYEKL. This CDR3 is built from 15 residues.

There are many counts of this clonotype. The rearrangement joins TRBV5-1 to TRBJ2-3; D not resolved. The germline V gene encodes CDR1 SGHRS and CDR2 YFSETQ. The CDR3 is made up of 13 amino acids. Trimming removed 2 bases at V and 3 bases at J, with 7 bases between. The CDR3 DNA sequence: TGCGCCAGCAGCTTAGGTATTACAGATACGCAGTATTTT. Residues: CASSLGITDTQYF.

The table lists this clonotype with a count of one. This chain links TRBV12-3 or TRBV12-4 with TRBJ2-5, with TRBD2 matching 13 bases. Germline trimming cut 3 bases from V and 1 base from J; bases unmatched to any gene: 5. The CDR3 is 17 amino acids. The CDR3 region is CASSLVGLAGTQETQYF. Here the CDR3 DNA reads TGTGCCAGCAGTTTGGTGGGACTAGCGGGAACCCAAGAGACCCAGTACTTC.

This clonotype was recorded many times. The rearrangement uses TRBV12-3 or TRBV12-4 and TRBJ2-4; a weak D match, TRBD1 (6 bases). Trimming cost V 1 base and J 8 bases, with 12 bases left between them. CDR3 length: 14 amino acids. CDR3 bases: TGTGCCAGCAGTTTAGGGGCAGGGGAGTACATTCAGTACTTC. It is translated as CASSLGAGEYIQYF.

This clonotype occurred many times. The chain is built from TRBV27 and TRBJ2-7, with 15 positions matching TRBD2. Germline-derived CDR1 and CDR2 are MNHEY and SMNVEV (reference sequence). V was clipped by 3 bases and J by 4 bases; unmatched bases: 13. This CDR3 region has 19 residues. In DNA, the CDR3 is TGTGCCAGCAGTTTTGGCAGGACTAGCGGGAGGGCCAGAGGATACGAGCAGTACTTC. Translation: CASSFGRTSGRARGYEQYF.

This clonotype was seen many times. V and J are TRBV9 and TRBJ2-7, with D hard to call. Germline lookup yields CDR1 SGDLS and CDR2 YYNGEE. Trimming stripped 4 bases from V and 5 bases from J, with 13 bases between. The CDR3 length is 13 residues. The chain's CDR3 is CASSSDGPDEQYF. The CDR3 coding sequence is TGTGCCAGCAGCTCCGACGGCCCGGACGAGCAGTACTTC.

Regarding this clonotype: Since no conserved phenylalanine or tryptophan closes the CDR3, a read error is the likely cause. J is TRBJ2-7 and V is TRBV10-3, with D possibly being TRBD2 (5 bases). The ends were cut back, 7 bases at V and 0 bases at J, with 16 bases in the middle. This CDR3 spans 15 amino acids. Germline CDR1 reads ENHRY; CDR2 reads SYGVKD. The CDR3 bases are TGTGCCATCAACTCGAGGGCTAGTGACTCCTACGAGCAGTACCTC. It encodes CAINSRASDSYEQYL.

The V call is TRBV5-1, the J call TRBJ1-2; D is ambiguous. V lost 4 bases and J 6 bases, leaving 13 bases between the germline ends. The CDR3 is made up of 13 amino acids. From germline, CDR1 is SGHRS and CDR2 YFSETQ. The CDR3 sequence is CASSQYSLDGYTF. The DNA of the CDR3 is TGCGCCAGCAGCCAGTACAGTTTAGATGGCTACACCTTC.

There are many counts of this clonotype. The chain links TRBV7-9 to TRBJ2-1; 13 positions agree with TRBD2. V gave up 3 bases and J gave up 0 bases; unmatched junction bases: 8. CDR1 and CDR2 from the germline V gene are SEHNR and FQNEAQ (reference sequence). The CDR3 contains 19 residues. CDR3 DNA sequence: TGTGCCAGCAGCTTCTCCGGGACTAGCGGGGTGATCTCCTACAATGAGCAGTTCTTC. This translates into CASSFSGTSGVISYNEQFF.

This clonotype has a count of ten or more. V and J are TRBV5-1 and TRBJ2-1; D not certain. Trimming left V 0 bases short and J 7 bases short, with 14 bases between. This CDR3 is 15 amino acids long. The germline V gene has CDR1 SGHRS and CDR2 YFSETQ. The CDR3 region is CASSLVSVLGNEQFF. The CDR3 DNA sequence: TGCGCCAGCAGCTTGGTTTCTGTGTTGGGGAATGAGCAGTTCTTC.

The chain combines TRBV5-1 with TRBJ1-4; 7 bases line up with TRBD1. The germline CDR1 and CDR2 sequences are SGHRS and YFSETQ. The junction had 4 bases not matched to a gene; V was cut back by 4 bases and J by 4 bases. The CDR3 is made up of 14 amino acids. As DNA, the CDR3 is TGCGCCAGCAGCATTGGACAGGTTAATGAAAAACTGTTTTTT. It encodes CASSIGQVNEKLFF.

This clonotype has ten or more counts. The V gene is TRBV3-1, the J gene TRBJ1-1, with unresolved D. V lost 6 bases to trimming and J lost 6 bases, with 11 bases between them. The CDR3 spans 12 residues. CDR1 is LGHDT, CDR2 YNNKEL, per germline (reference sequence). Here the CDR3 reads CASRDIGAEAFF. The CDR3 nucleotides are TGTGCCAGCAGAGACATAGGCGCTGAAGCTTTCTTT.

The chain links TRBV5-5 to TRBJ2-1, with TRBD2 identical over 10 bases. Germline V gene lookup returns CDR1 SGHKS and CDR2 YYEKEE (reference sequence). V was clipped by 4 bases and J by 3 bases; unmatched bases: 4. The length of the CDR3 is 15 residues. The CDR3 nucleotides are TGTGCCAGCAGCCCTGGACTAGCGGTCTACAATGAGCAGTTCTTC. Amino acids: CASSPGLAVYNEQFF.